This T cell receptor (beta chain) was retrieved from a study of blood T cell repertoires in COVID-19. Overall study: Acute and convalescent COVID-19 samples came from the United States, Italy and Spain.

This CDR3 is 17 amino acids long. Trimming cost V 0 bases and J 5 bases; bases outside gene matches: 8. CDR1 is SGHTA, CDR2 FQGNSA, per germline. Produced via immunoSEQ multiplex PCR; TCRdb's table is partial and in-frame only. This table holds around 230,000 clones, just under 90% found once. This receptor was obtained from a young woman with acute COVID-19. Source material: PBMCs or T cells enriched from blood (not recorded which). The chain is built from TRBV7-2 and TRBJ2-3, with 10 bases fitting TRBD2. For the CDR3, the DNA is TGTGCCAGCAGCTTAGCGACTCCAGCGGGGGGGGGAGATACGCAGTATTTT. Translation gives CASSLATPAGGGDTQYF.